This TCR beta chain comes out of a study of cytomegalovirus exposure and HLA in healthy donors. Study results and limitations: Versus the 666-donor mean, an Asian-associated ancestry cluster reportedly showed fewer N-insertions in a later analysis.

To note about this clone: Its antigen is unidentified.

PCR was performed using 60 Vbeta and 13 Jbeta primers. Sequencing used immunoSEQ multiplex PCR; TCRdb keeps in-frame clones, though not all of them. This repertoire shows some 200,000 clones, about three quarters found once; its top ten account for over 3%. With V trimmed by 4 bases and J by 3 bases, 1 base remained unmatched. CDR1 is ENHRY, CDR2 SYGVKD, per germline. The CDR3 consists of 13 residues. The sequencing input was PBMCs. The chain has TRBV10-3 and TRBJ2-7; 9 nucleotides line up with TRBD1. This receptor was obtained from a female donor in good health and CMV-seronegative. The CDR3 bases are TGTGCCATCAGTGTGGACAGGGGCTACGAGCAGTACTTC. As protein: CAISVDRGYEQYF.